This TCR beta chain was profiled in a study of blood T cell repertoires in COVID-19. The wider study: Sample material is recorded as cDNA or gDNA derived from T cells, B-cell-depleted T cells, or PBMCs.

This CDR3 contains 15 residues. V dropped 0 bases and J dropped 0 bases, with 6 bases sitting between them. Per germline, CDR1 LGHNA and CDR2 YSLEER. Participants had their cohort set by participant-reported clinical history. The data were produced by immunoSEQ multiplex PCR, yet TCRdb's version contains in-frame clones alone and is incomplete. There are under 200,000 clones in the sample; roughly 84% occur only once, and nearly 8% lies in the top ten. Sample: PBMCs or T cells enriched from blood (not recorded which). The chain employs TRBV4-3 and TRBJ2-4, with D uncertain. This sequence was found in a woman in her fifties or sixties who had recovered from COVID-19. The CDR3 sequence is CASSQEERAKNIQYF. CDR3 coding DNA: TGCGCCAGCAGCCAAGAGGAGAGAGCCAAAAACATTCAGTACTTC.